The T cell receptor beta chain under discussion was sequenced for a study of cytomegalovirus exposure and HLA in healthy donors. Study-wide points: Later work associated fewer than 20,000 TCR beta sequences with HLA alleles at 0.05 false discovery rate.

Amplification used 60 Vbeta primers and 13 Jbeta primers. Sequenced by immunoSEQ multiplex PCR; TCRdb stores in-frame clones only, minus some. The sample lists nearly 200,000 clones, 87% seen once, with over 1% in the top ten. In regard to this clone: Its antigen is unknown. The junction shows a germline mismatch at one end, possibly a read error.

This receptor was taken from a man aged 25 to 45 in good health and CMV-seronegative. What was sequenced was PBMCs.

CDR3 amino acids: CASSVGTSGHYEQYF. Written as DNA, the CDR3 is TGTGCCAGCAGCGTAGGGACTAGCGGGCACTACGAGCAGTACTTC. V and J are TRBV13 and TRBJ2-7; 12 positions agree with TRBD2. CDR1 is PRHDT and CDR2 is FYEKMQ in the germline V gene (reference sequence). The CDR3 has 15 amino acids. Variable domain in full (rest from reference TRBV13 and TRBJ2-7): AAGVIQSPRHLIKEKRETATLKCYPIPRHDTVYWYQQGPGQDPQFLISFYEKMQSDKGSIPDRFSAQQFSDYHSELNMSSLELGDSALYFCASSVGTSGHYEQYFGPGTRLTVT.